A single sample gave rise to the 4 T cell receptor beta chains below, sequenced in a study of shared clonotypes between healthy human individuals. Naive CD8 isolation took CD45RO-negative cells positively selected for CCR7 and excluded terminally differentiated effector memory CD45RA+ cells. The repertoire was sequenced with immunoSEQ multiplex PCR; TCRdb's copy has only in-frame clones and lacks some. This table has about 2.1 million clones, 85% to 95% appearing once. The sample comprised naive CD8+ T cells from PBMCs. The origin of the receptors is a man younger than 30 in good health. Some clones in this sample may be carry-over from other donors' samples.

J is TRBJ2-7 and V is TRBV29-1; 8 bases align to TRBD1. V was pared by 3 bases and J by 0 bases, with 7 bases of the junction left unmatched. From germline, CDR1 is SQVTM and CDR2 ANQGSEA. The CDR3 is 15 residues long. The CDR3 DNA reads as TGCAGCGTTGAGGCTGGACAGGGCGTCTCCTACGAGCAGTACTTC. This codes for CSVEAGQGVSYEQYF.

The J gene is TRBJ2-1, the V gene TRBV19, with unresolved D. This CDR3 has 14 residues. In germline, CDR1 is LNHDA, CDR2 SQIVND (reference sequence). The V end was cut by 5 bases, the J end by 5 bases, with 13 bases between. The CDR3 bases are TGTGCCAGTAGTCCCCGTGGATTAAACAATGAGCAGTTCTTC. This codes for CASSPRGLNNEQFF. The full variable domain, completed using reference TRBV19 and TRBJ2-1, is DGGITQSPKYLFRKEGQNVTLSCEQNLNHDAMYWYRQDPGQGLRLIYYSQIVNDFQKGDIAEGYSVSREKKESFPLTVTSAQKNPTAFYLCASSPRGLNNEQFFGPGTRLTVL.

The chain carries TRBV7-8 and TRBJ2-7; D is uncertain. V was cut by 5 bases and J by 3 bases, with 11 bases left in between. CDR1 SGHVS and CDR2 FQNEAQ come from the germline V gene. The CDR3 totals 13 residues. As DNA, the CDR3 is TGTGCCAGCAGCCCGGACCCTTACTACGAGCAGTACTTC. Translated: CASSPDPYYEQYF.

The chain is built from TRBV5-1 and TRBJ2-7, with D tentatively TRBD1 or TRBD2 (6 bases each). V lost 3 bases to trimming and J lost 2 bases, with 15 bases between them. Germline V gene lookup returns CDR1 SGHRS and CDR2 YFSETQ. The CDR3 loop spans 15 amino acids. In DNA form, the CDR3 reads TGCGCCAGCAGCTCCTCGACAGGCGGGACCTACGAGCAGTACTTC. Translating it yields CASSSSTGGTYEQYF.